Listed here are 17 T cell receptor beta chains from one sample, sequenced in a study of T cells in Graves' hyperthyroidism and ophthalmopathy. Researchers took RNA transcripts and amplified the TCR beta CDR3 regions from them. First-round RT-PCR with HTBI primers amplified the TCR CDR3 region. Using its own MiXCR run on the multiplex PCR reads, TCRdb lists one record per CDR3 protein. The profile shows about 640,000 distinct CDR3 sequences, under 25% of them singletons. Sequenced input: blood. These receptors were obtained from a young man with Graves' ophthalmopathy.

This clonotype was counted between two and nine times. The V gene is TRBV12-3 or TRBV12-4, the J gene TRBJ2-7; D is tentatively TRBD1 or TRBD2 (5 bases each). With 5 bases removed from V and 6 bases from J, the gap between germline ends came to 17 bases. The CDR3 is 14 amino acids. CDR3 protein: CASSPRDRRVEQYF. The DNA for the CDR3 is TGTGCCAGCAGTCCCCGGGACCGCCGGGTCGAGCAGTACTTC.

In this sample, this clonotype turned up once. The chain is built from TRBV4-1 and TRBJ2-2; unclear D gene. Trimming left V 0 bases short and J 4 bases short, with 12 bases between. The V gene's germline CDR1 is MGHRA and CDR2 YSYEKL. This CDR3 contains 16 residues. The CDR3, as DNA: TGCGCCAGCAGCCAAGATCTCCCCCTGGCCACCGGGGAGCTGTTTTTT. This sequence encodes CASSQDLPLATGELFF.

The CDR3 DNA reads TGTGCCACCAGTGATTTTGGGCTACTTCACTCTGGAAACACCATATATTTT. Its translation is CATSDFGLLHSGNTIYF. The chain recombines TRBV24-1 with TRBJ1-3, with D unresolved. CDR3 length: 17 amino acids. CDR1 and CDR2 from the germline V gene are KGHDR and SFDVKD. Trimming shortened V by 1 base and J by 0 bases, and 12 bases separated the two germline ends.

The J gene is TRBJ1-5, the V gene TRBV2; possibly TRBD1 for D (5 bases). CDR1 SNHLY and CDR2 FYNNEI come from the germline V gene. The CDR3 spans 17 residues. Trimming took off 6 bases at V and 4 bases at J, with 22 bases between the two ends. As DNA, the CDR3 is TGTGCCAGCAGCGACCCACCGGGGACTCCTGGAAATCAGCCCCAGCATTTT. As protein: CASSDPPGTPGNQPQHF.

On this clonotype itself: A much larger clonotype is one base distant, so this may be a read error. The V call is TRBV11-2, the J call TRBJ1-1; D gene unclear. The germline V gene has CDR1 SGHAT and CDR2 FQNNGV. The CDR3 extends over 15 amino acids. Trimming took 3 bases from V and 3 from J, leaving 14 bases between them. The CDR3 DNA is TGTGCCAGCAGCTTCTCGTCGCGGGTGTACACTGAAGCTTTCTTT. Translated, it gives CASSFSSRVYTEAFF.

This clonotype was seen more than once but under ten times. The chain joins TRBV2 to TRBJ1-2, with D maybe TRBD1 (6 bases). This CDR3 has 13 residues. Looked up from germline, CDR1 is SNHLY and CDR2 is FYNNEI. V was cut by 7 bases and J by 2 bases, with 11 bases left in between. This CDR3 is CASKEGENYGYTF. DNA of the CDR3: TGTGCCAGCAAGGAGGGGGAGAACTATGGCTACACCTTC.

The chain recombines TRBV2 with TRBJ1-1, with D possibly being TRBD1 (5 bases). The CDR3 runs to 13 residues. The V gene's germline CDR1 is SNHLY and CDR2 FYNNEI. V was shortened by 7 bases and J by 1 base, with 10 bases between the two germline ends. The CDR3 is CASTRGTNTEAFF. The CDR3 DNA reads as TGTGCCAGCACCCGGGGCACGAACACTGAAGCTTTCTTT.

The CDR3 spells CASSLASGETYEQYF. The DNA of the CDR3 is TGTGCCAGCAGCTTGGCGTCAGGCGAAACCTACGAGCAGTACTTC. V and J are TRBV7-9 and TRBJ2-7; D is undetermined. Germline loops: CDR1 SEHNR, CDR2 FQNEAQ (reference sequence). CDR3 length equals 15 residues. V dropped 3 bases and J dropped 2 bases, with 14 bases sitting between them.

This clonotype was recorded many times. The J gene is TRBJ2-1, the V gene TRBV5-1; TRBD1 might be the D (6 bases). CDR3 length: 16 amino acids. Per germline, CDR1 SGHRS and CDR2 YFSETQ. With 0 bases removed from V and 2 bases from J, the gap between germline ends came to 12 bases. The CDR3 protein is CASSLGVGGTYNEQFF. In DNA, the CDR3 is TGCGCCAGCAGCTTGGGGGTTGGGGGCACCTACAATGAGCAGTTCTTC.

In the case of this clonotype: The conserved closing phenylalanine or tryptophan is absent in this CDR3, likely reflecting a read error. This chain joins TRBV12-3 or TRBV12-4 and TRBJ2-7; D remains ambiguous. Trimming took off 6 bases at V and 0 bases at J, with 12 bases between the two ends. This CDR3 region has 14 residues. CDR3 protein: CASRVLSSSYEQYS. The CDR3 nucleotides read TGTGCCAGCAGGGTACTAAGTAGCTCCTACGAGCAGTACTCC.

This clonotype has just a few counts. V gene TRBV29-1 combines with J gene TRBJ2-3; TRBD2 agrees at 12 bases. The V and J ends lost 0 bases and 5 bases, in that order; junction bases with no gene match: 3. Germline V gene lookup returns CDR1 SQVTM and CDR2 ANQGSEA. The length of the CDR3 is 15 residues. CDR3 sequence reads: CSVEDLGLAGDTQYF. In DNA form, the CDR3 reads TGCAGCGTTGAAGACTTGGGACTAGCGGGAGATACGCAGTATTTT.

The chain recombines TRBV5-1 with TRBJ2-1, with a tentative D call TRBD2 (6 bases). Germline V gene lookup returns CDR1 SGHRS and CDR2 YFSETQ. CDR3 length: 15 amino acids. V dropped 2 bases and J dropped 8 bases, with 17 bases sitting between them. The CDR3 bases are TGCGCCAGCAGCTTAATAGCGGAGAGGACCCATGAGCAGTTCTTC. Amino acids: CASSLIAERTHEQFF.

About this clonotype: This may stem from a read error, because a much larger clone lies one nucleotide away. The chain uses TRBV2 and TRBJ1-5; weak D call: TRBD1 (6 bases). Looked up from germline, CDR1 is SNHLY and CDR2 is FYNNEI. This CDR3 contains 14 residues. Trimming removed 8 bases from V and 5 bases from J, with 16 bases in between. For the CDR3, the DNA is TGTGCCAGCTGGGAGAGGGGGACTTATCAGCCCCAGCATTTT. It codes for CASWERGTYQPQHF. Looking up the rest from reference TRBV2 and TRBJ1-5 gives the full variable domain: EPEVTQTPSHQVTQMGQEVILRCVPISNHLYFYWYRQILGQKVEFLVSFYNNEISEKSEIFDDQFSVERPDGSNFTLKIRSTKLEDSAMYFCASWERGTYQPQHFGDGTRLSIL.

This clonotype was seen a handful of times. This sequence joins TRBV15 and TRBJ1-6; the D is unclear. Deletions cut 1 base from V and 8 bases from J, with 3 bases between. The CDR3 loop spans 12 amino acids. CDR1 and CDR2 from the germline V gene are LNHNV and YYDKDF (reference sequence). This chain's CDR3 is CATSRGDSPLHF. For the CDR3, the DNA is TGTGCCACCAGCAGAGGGGATTCACCCCTCCACTTT.

This clonotype has just a few counts. The rearrangement uses TRBV20-1 and TRBJ2-7; weak D call: TRBD1 (6 bases). CDR3 length: 13 residues. Per the germline V gene, CDR1 is DFQATT and CDR2 is SNEGSKA (reference sequence). The germline V and J ends were trimmed by 5 bases and 1 base, with 12 bases remaining between them. The CDR3 bases are TGCAGTGCTCCCAGGACAGAGTCCTACGAGCAGTACTTC. Protein: CSAPRTESYEQYF.

This clonotype was detected ten times or more. V usage is TRBV28 and J usage is TRBJ1-2; TRBD1 might be the D (5 bases). The CDR3 extends over 11 amino acids. Germline CDR1 reads MDHEN; CDR2 reads SYDVKM. V lost 11 bases and J 8 bases, leaving 15 bases between the germline ends. CDR3 amino acids: CAAGGKRGYTF. Written as DNA, the CDR3 is TGTGCCGCGGGGGGAAAGCGGGGCTACACCTTC.

The table lists this clonotype with many counts. The chain uses TRBV5-1 and TRBJ2-7, with D uncertain. Looked up from germline, CDR1 is SGHRS and CDR2 is YFSETQ. The CDR3 is 14 amino acids. V was trimmed by 7 bases and J by 0 bases, leaving 14 bases between them. CDR3 sequence: CASRSPGDSYEQYF. The CDR3 nucleotides read TGCGCCAGCCGCTCTCCGGGCGACTCCTACGAGCAGTACTTC.